This T cell receptor (beta chain) stems from a study of OX40 agonist ivuxolimab in advanced cancers. This clone showed up just once. The CDR3 extends over 14 amino acids. The ends were cut back, 5 bases at V and 4 bases at J, with 13 bases in the middle. CDR1 is SGHTA and CDR2 is FQGNSA in the germline V gene. The method was immunoSEQ multiplex PCR; TCRdb's version includes in-frame clones alone and lacks a portion of them. The sample yields 46,000 or so clones, around 87% seen once. The sequence was collected from an adult with an advanced solid tumor such as melanoma, head and neck, liver or kidney cancer. The rearrangement uses TRBV7-2 and TRBJ2-3, with D unresolved. The starting material was CD4+ or CD8+ T cells sorted from blood, obtained in a trial of the OX40 agonist ivuxolimab. CDR3 amino acids: CASSISLDPDTQYF. CDR3 sequence (DNA): TGTGCCAGCAGCATCTCGCTAGATCCAGATACGCAGTATTTT.